This TCR beta chain is from a study of blood T cell repertoires in COVID-19. As for the study in general: There were acute and convalescent COVID-19 samples, and they came from the United States, Italy and Spain. The cDNA or gDNA used as material had been derived from T cells, B-cell-depleted T cells, or PBMCs.

Seattle patients were enrolled while actively infected and followed longitudinally. Under the authors' procedure: Reference gene primer amplification gave nucleated cell count estimates. Sequencing used immunoSEQ multiplex PCR; TCRdb keeps in-frame clones, though not all of them. That table gives V, J and clone size, and the DNA gave D and trimming. This table holds about 130,000 clones, 85% to 90% found once. The ends lost 3 bases at V and 3 bases at J; junction bases unmatched: 7. The CDR3 contains 15 residues. Germline loops: CDR1 DFQATT, CDR2 SNEGSKA (reference sequence). Input material: peripheral blood. The chain combines TRBV20-1 with TRBJ2-1; 8 nucleotides align to TRBD2. This TCR derives from a woman older than 75 with COVID-19, enrolled during active disease. The CDR3 here is CSASPSGGGYNEQFF. CDR3 DNA sequence: TGCAGTGCTAGTCCTTCGGGGGGGGGCTACAATGAGCAGTTCTTC.